Listed here are 4 T cell receptor beta chains from one sample, sequenced in a study of CD8 T cells in ankylosing spondylitis. TCRdb used MiXCR to reprocess the 5' RACE reads, holding one entry per CDR3 protein. The sample lists 250,000 or so distinct CDR3 sequences, over 9.5% occurring once. The sequenced sample consisted of blood, either unsorted or a sorted T cell fraction (not recorded which). The receptor source for this set is a male donor with ankylosing spondylitis or in good health (not recorded which).

The chain combines TRBV24-1 with TRBJ2-2; 7 nucleotides agree with TRBD2. Germline V gene sequence: CDR1 KGHDR, CDR2 SFDVKD. This CDR3 region has 14 residues. With 6 bases clipped from V and 7 bases from J, the junction kept 7 bases outside the gene matches. For the CDR3, the DNA is TGTGCCACCAGTCCAGGATGGGGGGGCGGGGAGCTGTTTTTT. Encoded protein: CATSPGWGGGELFF.

This clonotype has a count of ten or more. The chain is built from TRBV7-2 and TRBJ2-1; 7 bases map to TRBD2. This CDR3 is built from 16 residues. The V segment lost 5 bases and the J segment 1 base; nucleotides outside the gene matches: 8. CDR1 and CDR2 (germline): SGHTA, FQGNSA. The CDR3 here is CASSPWTSRSYNEQFF. In DNA form, the CDR3 reads TGTGCCAGCAGCCCCTGGACTAGTCGGTCCTACAATGAGCAGTTCTTC.

The table lists this clonotype with many counts. The V call is TRBV4-2, the J call TRBJ2-3, with 11 bases that match TRBD2. Germline V gene data show CDR1 as LGHNA and CDR2 as YNFKEQ. The CDR3 covers 16 residues. V trimming: 2 bases; J trimming: 4 bases; junction bases outside the gene matches: 5. CDR3 DNA: TGTGCCAGCAGCCAACTGGATAGCGGGGGGGCAGATACGCAGTATTTT. It encodes CASSQLDSGGADTQYF.

This chain uses TRBV4-2 with TRBJ1-5; no clear D. Germline V gives CDR1 LGHNA, CDR2 YNFKEQ. This CDR3 contains 13 residues. V lost 2 bases, J lost 2 bases, and 4 bases lay in between. CDR3 sequence reads: CASSQPGNQPQHF. The CDR3 DNA is TGTGCCAGCAGCCAACCGGGCAATCAGCCCCAGCATTTT.